The text below deals with one TCR beta chain. What this receptor recognizes is not known. One base away there is no much larger clone; base qualities are not given. This entry belongs to a study of T cell changes during pregnancy in multiple sclerosis (dated by TCRdb to between 2017 and 2020). The study in broad terms: The study examined how the T cell repertoire changed over the course of pregnancy in women with multiple sclerosis.

Libraries were built with the immunoSEQ multiplex PCR assay. Imported from immuneACCESS, the table was reduced by TCRdb to in-frame sequences with V and J called. These copies leave out some clones; in studies compared against another copy, an unresolved V gene accounts for under half, and the cause of the remainder is not known. The sample table shows 70,000 to 95,000 clones, and approximately 90% are seen once. Clones ranked in the top ten supply more than 0.45% of the sample. V is pared back by 5 bases and J by 4 bases, with 11 bases lying between the germline termini. The CDR3 spans 13 residues, from the cysteine through the phenylalanine. Kept here is only the CDR3 DNA, which spans 39 bases and is read in frame from base 1. As encoded in the germline V gene, CDR1 is MNHEY while CDR2 is SVGAGI.

The TCR comes from a female donor with multiple sclerosis, enrolled in a pregnancy study. The chain is assembled from TRBV6-5 and TRBJ1-1; the D gene identity is not certain. The material sequenced was CD4+ T cells from peripheral blood mononuclear cells, taken in the second trimester of pregnancy. The CDR3 reads as follows: CASSRNMATEAFF. In nucleotide form, the sequence is TGTGCCAGCAGTCGAAATATGGCCACTGAAGCTTTCTTT.